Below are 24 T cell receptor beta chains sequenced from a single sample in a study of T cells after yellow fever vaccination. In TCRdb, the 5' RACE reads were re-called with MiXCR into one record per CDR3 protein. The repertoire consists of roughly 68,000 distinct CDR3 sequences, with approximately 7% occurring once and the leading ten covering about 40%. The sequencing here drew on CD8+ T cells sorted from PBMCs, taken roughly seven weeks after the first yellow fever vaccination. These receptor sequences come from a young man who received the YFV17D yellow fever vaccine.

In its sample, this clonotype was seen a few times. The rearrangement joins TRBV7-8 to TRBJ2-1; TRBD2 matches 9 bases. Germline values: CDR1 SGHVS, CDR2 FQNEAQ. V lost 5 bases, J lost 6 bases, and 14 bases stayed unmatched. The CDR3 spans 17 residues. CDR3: CASSVPRSGGPFNEQFF. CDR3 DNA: TGTGCCAGCAGCGTACCCCGTAGCGGGGGCCCCTTCAATGAGCAGTTCTTC.

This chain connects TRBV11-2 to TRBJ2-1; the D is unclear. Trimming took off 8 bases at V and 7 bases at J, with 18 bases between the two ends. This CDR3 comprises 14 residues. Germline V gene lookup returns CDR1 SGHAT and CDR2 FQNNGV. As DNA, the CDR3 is TGTGCCAGCCTCGAGACCGTCCAGATGAATGAGCAGTTCTTC. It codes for CASLETVQMNEQFF.

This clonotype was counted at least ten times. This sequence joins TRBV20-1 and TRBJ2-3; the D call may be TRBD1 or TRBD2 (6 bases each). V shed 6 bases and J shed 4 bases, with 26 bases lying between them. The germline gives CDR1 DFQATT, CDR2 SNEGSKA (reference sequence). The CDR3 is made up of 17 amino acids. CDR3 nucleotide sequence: TGCAGTGCCATAGTATTAGTGGAGGGGGATTTATCAGATACGCAGTATTTT. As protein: CSAIVLVEGDLSDTQYF.

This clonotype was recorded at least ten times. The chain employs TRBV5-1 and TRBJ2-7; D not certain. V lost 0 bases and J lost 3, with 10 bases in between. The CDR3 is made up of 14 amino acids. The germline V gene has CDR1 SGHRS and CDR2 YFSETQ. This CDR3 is CASSLGGGRYEQYF. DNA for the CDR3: TGCGCCAGCAGCTTGGGAGGCGGACGCTACGAGCAGTACTTC.

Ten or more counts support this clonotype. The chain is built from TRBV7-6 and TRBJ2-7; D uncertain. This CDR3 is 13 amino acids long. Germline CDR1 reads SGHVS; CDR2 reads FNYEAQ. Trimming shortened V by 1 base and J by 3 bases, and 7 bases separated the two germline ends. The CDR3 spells CASSLDGFYEQYF. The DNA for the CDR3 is TGTGCCAGCAGCTTAGACGGATTCTACGAGCAGTACTTC.

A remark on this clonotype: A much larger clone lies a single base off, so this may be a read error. The CDR3 reads CASSQEVLVGNTGELFF. As DNA, the CDR3 is TGTGCCAGCAGCCAAGAAGTTTTAGTAGGGAACACCGGGGAGCTGTTTTTT. V is TRBV4-2 and J is TRBJ2-2; no clear D. CDR1 is LGHNA, CDR2 YNFKEQ, per germline. This CDR3 has 17 residues. With 0 bases removed from V and 1 base from J, the gap between germline ends came to 12 bases.

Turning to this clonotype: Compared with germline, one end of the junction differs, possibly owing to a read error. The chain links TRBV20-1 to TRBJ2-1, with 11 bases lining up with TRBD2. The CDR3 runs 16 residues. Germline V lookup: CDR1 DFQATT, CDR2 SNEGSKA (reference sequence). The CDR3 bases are TGCTGTGCTAGAGATATAGCGGGGGGGCCGGCCAATGAGCAGTTCTTC. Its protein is CCARDIAGGPANEQFF.

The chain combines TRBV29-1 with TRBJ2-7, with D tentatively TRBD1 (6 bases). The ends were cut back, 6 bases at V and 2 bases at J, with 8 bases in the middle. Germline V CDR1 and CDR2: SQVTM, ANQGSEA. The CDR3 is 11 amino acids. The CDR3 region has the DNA TGCAGCGTACGGGACACCTACGAGCAGTACTTC. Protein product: CSVRDTYEQYF.

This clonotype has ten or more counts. Written as DNA, the CDR3 is TGTGCCAGCAGTTTGCCCCTCGCGTCAGCTGGAGAGACCCAGTACTTC. Its protein product is CASSLPLASAGETQYF. This rearrangement joins TRBV12-3 or TRBV12-4 to TRBJ2-5; unclear D gene. The V end was cut by 3 bases, the J end by 4 bases, with 18 bases between. The CDR3 has 16 residues.

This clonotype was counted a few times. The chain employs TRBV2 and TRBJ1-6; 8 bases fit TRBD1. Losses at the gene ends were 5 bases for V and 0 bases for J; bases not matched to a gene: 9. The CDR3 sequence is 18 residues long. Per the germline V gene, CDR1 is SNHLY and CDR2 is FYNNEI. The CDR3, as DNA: TGTGCCAGCAGTAAACCCCGGGACAGGAGCTCCTATAATTCACCCCTCCACTTT. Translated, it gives CASSKPRDRSSYNSPLHF.

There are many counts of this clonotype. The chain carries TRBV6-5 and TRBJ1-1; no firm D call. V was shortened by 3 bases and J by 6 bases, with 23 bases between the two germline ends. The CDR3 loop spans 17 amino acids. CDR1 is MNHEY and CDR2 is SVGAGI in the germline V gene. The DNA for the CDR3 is TGTGCCAGCAGTTATCCAAGACCGGGCGGAGTTTGGGCTGAAGCTTTCTTT. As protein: CASSYPRPGGVWAEAFF.

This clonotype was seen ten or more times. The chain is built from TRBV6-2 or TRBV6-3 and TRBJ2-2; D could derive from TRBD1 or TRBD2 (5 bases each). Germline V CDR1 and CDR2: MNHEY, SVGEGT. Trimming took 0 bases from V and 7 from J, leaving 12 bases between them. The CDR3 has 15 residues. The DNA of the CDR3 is TGTGCCAGCAGTTACTCCCTCGTGGGGGTCGGGGAGCTGTTTTTT. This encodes CASSYSLVGVGELFF.

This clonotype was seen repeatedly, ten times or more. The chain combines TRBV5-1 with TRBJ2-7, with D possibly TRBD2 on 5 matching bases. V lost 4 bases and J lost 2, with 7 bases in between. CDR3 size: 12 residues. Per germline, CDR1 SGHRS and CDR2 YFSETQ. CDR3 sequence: CASSGEPYEQYF. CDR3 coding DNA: TGCGCCAGCAGCGGGGAGCCCTACGAGCAGTACTTC.

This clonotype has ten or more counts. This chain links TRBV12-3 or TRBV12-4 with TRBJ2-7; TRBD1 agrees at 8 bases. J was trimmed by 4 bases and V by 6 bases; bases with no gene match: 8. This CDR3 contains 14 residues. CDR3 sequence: CASSTGTGFYEQYF. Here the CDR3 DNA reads TGTGCCAGCAGCACCGGGACAGGTTTTTACGAGCAGTACTTC.

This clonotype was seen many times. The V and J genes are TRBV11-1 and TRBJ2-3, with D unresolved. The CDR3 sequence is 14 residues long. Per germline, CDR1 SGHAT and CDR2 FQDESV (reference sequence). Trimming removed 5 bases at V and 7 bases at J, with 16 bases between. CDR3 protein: CASSPYGTAYTQYF. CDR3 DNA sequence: TGTGCCAGCAGCCCCTACGGTACGGCGTATACGCAGTATTTT.

The CDR3 loop reads CASLGFRTGLNTEAFF. As DNA, the CDR3 is TGTGCCAGTCTAGGTTTCCGGACAGGCCTGAACACTGAAGCTTTCTTT. The rearrangement uses TRBV19 and TRBJ1-1, with 7 bases fitting TRBD1. V was clipped by 8 bases and J by 0 bases; unmatched bases: 12. Germline-derived CDR1 and CDR2 are LNHDA and SQIVND (reference sequence). This CDR3 contains 16 residues. Full variable domain (rest looked up from reference TRBV19 and TRBJ1-1): DGGITQSPKYLFRKEGQNVTLSCEQNLNHDAMYWYRQDPGQGLRLIYYSQIVNDFQKGDIAEGYSVSREKKESFPLTVTSAQKNPTAFYLCASLGFRTGLNTEAFFGQGTRLTVV.

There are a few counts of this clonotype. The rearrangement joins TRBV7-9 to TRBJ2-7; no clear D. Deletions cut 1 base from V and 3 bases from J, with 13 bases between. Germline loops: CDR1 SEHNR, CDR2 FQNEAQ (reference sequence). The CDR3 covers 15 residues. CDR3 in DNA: TGTGCCAGCAGCTTAGTGGATTTTGGGATCTACGAGCAGTACTTC. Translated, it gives CASSLVDFGIYEQYF.

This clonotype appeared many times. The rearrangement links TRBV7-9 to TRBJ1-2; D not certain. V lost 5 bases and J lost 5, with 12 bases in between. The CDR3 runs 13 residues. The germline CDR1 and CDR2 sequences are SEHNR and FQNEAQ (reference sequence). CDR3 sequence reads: CASSPWMLYGYTF. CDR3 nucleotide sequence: TGTGCCAGCAGCCCGTGGATGTTATATGGCTACACCTTC. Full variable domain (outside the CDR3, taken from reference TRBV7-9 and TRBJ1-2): DTGVSQNPRHKITKRGQNVTFRCDPISEHNRLYWYRQTLGQGPEFLTYFQNEAQLEKSRLLSDRFSAERPKGSFSTLEIQRTEQGDSAMYLCASSPWMLYGYTFGSGTRLTVV.

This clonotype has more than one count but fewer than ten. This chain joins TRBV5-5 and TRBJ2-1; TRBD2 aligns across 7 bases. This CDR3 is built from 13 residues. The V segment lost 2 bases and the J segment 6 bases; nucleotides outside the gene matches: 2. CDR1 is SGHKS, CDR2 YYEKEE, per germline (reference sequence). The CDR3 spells CASSFWGGNEQFF. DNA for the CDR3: TGTGCCAGCAGCTTCTGGGGGGGCAATGAGCAGTTCTTC.

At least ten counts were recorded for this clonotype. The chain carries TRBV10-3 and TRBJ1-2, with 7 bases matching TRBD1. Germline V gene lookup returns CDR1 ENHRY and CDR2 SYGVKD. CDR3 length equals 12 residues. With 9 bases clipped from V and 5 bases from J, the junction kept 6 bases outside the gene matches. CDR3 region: CAIAGTAYGYTF. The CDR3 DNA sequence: TGTGCCATAGCCGGGACAGCGTATGGCTACACCTTC.

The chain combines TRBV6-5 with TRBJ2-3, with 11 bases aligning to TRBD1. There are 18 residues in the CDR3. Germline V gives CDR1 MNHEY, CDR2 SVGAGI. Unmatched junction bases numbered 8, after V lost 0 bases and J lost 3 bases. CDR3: CASSYSPGTGGITDTQYF. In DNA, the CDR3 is TGTGCCAGCAGTTACTCGCCCGGGACAGGGGGGATTACAGATACGCAGTATTTT.

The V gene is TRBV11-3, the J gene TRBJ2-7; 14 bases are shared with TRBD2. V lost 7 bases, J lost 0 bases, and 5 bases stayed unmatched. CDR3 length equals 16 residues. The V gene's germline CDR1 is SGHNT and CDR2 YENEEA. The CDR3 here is CASTRTSGGCSYEQYV. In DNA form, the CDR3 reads TGTGCCAGCACACGGACTAGCGGGGGGTGCTCCTACGAGCAGTACGTC.

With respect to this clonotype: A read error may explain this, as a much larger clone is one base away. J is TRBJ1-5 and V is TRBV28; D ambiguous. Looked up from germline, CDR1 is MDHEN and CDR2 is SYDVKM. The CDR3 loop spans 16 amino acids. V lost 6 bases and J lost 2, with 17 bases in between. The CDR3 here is CASSFPYLVGNQPQHF. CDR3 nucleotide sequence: TGTGCCAGCAGCTTCCCATACCTTGTGGGCAATCAGCCCCAGCATTTT.

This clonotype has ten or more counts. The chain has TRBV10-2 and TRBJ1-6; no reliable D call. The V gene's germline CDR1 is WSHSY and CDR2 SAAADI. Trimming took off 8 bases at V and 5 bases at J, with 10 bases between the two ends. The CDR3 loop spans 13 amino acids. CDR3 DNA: TGCGCCAGCTTAGGTCCGAATAATTCACCCCTCCACTTT. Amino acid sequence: CASLGPNNSPLHF.